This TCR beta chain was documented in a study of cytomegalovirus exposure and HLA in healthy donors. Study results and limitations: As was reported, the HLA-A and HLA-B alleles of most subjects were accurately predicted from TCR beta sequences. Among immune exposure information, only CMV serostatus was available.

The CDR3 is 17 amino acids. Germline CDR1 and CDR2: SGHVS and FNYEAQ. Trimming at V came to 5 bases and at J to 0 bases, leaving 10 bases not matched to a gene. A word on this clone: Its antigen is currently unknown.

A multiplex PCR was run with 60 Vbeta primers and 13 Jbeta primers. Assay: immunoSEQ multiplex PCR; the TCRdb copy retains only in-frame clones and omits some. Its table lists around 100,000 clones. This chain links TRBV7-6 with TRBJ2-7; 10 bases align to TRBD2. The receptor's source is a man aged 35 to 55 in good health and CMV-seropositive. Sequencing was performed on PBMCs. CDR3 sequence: CASSVLSGTSVSYEQYF. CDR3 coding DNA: TGTGCCAGCAGCGTCCTGTCCGGGACTAGCGTCTCCTACGAGCAGTACTTC.